These 20 T cell receptor beta chains were sequenced from one sample in a study of CD8+ T cells in alopecia areata. Extracted from the samples, RNA was reverse transcribed into cDNA to serve as the sequencing template. Profiling relied on immunoSEQ multiplex PCR, and the TCRdb table lists in-frame clones only, not all of them. The sample contains around 1,700 clones, none occurring once; roughly 29% lies in the top ten. As to time point: mouse skin 6 weeks after grafting, around onset of hair loss. The sample was skin, taken at week 6. The receptors were gathered from a C3H/HeJ mouse with alopecia areata. This strain has MHC haplotype H2-k.

This clone was seen at least ten times. Genes here carry mouse names. The read comes to an end 4 residues before the CDR3 does, leaving the germline J gene to fill in the end. Other DNA sequences in this specimen translate into the identical CDR3. V gene TRBV3 combines with J gene TRBJ2-4, with TRBD2 matching over 9 bases. The CDR3 extends over 14 amino acids. Germline V gives CDR1 SNHLY, CDR2 FYNGKV (reference sequence). The sequenced CDR3 bases are TGTGCCAGCAGCTCACTGGGGGGAATAAAC. It codes for CASSSLGGIN. The full CDR3 sequence reads CASSSLGGINTLYF.

This clone was recorded at least ten times. Gene and germline names: mouse. The CDR3 extends 4 residues past the end of the read, so its final part is completed from the germline J gene. J is TRBJ2-7 and V is TRBV5; maybe TRBD2 (6 bases). Per germline, CDR1 LGHNA and CDR2 YNLKQL (reference sequence). The CDR3 is 15 amino acids. Trimming took 0 bases from V and 2 from J, leaving 11 bases between them. The part of the CDR3 DNA that was read is TGTGCCAGCAGCCAAGACGGGGGGAGGACCTAT. Protein: CASSQDGGRTY. The entire CDR3 protein reads CASSQDGGRTYEQYF.

Only a few counts were recorded for this clone. The genes and germline here are from mouse. The CDR3 end falls 4 residues outside the read, so it is completed with the germline J gene. V gene TRBV14 combines with J gene TRBJ2-2; D is possibly TRBD1 (7 bases). CDR1 and CDR2 (germline): SGHDT, FRDEAV. The ends were cut back, 2 bases at V and 4 bases at J, with 12 bases in the middle. The CDR3 contains 15 residues. CDR3 DNA, as far as it was read: TGTGCCAGCAGTTTGAGGGGGCAGAGCACCGGG. This sequence encodes CASSLRGQSTG. The whole CDR3 region reads CASSLRGQSTGQLYF.

This clone was counted many times. The germline and genes are mouse ones. The read is 4 residues too short to cover the CDR3 end, so that end is filled in from the germline J gene. This chain connects TRBV14 to TRBJ2-7; 14 bases align to TRBD2. Germline lookup yields CDR1 SGHDT and CDR2 FRDEAV. The CDR3 runs to 17 residues. V was pared by 5 bases and J by 0 bases, with 7 bases of the junction left unmatched. Partial CDR3 DNA: TGTGCCAGCAGCTTGGGGACTGGGGGGGCGAGCTCCTAT. Its protein product is CASSLGTGGASSY. The CDR3 in its entirety is CASSLGTGGASSYEQYF. Based on the CDR3 plus reference TRBV14 and TRBJ2-7, the full variable domain is EAGVTQSPRYAVLQEGQAVSFWCDPISGHDTLYWYQQPRDQGPQLLVYFRDEAVIDNSQLPSDRFSAVRPKGTNSTLKIQSAKQGDTATYLCASSLGTGGASSYEQYFGPGTRLTVL.

This clone was observed at least ten times. The gene symbols are mouse symbols. The read terminates 4 residues before the CDR3 end, so the remaining end is supplied by the germline J gene. The chain combines TRBV1 with TRBJ2-5; 8 nucleotides agree with TRBD1. This CDR3 is built from 17 residues. Germline lookup yields CDR1 NSQYPW and CDR2 LRSPGD (reference sequence). The CDR3 is CTCSADPSTGVWDTQYF. Incomplete CDR3 DNA: TGCACCTGCAGTGCAGATCCGTCGACAGGGGTGTGGGAC.

This clone is medium-sized by share. The gene names given are mouse names. The CDR3 end lies 4 residues beyond the end of the read and is filled in from the germline J gene. The same CDR3 also results from other DNA sequences found in this sample. This chain links TRBV19 with TRBJ1-1; 7 bases align to TRBD1. There are 14 residues in the CDR3. The germline gives CDR1 FNHDT, CDR2 SITEND (reference sequence). The J segment lost 0 bases and the V segment lost 5 bases, leaving 4 bases of the junction unmatched. The part of the CDR3 DNA that was read is TGTGCCAGCAGCCCCGACAGGGCAAACACA. Its translation is CASSPDRANT. The CDR3 reads in full as CASSPDRANTEVFF.

This clone is medium-sized within its sample. Gene names follow the mouse nomenclature. The read stops 4 residues short of the end of the CDR3; the missing end is completed from the germline J gene. V and J are TRBV1 and TRBJ2-1; D unclear. Germline V lookup: CDR1 NSQYPW, CDR2 LRSPGD (reference sequence). The CDR3 is 11 amino acids. Here the CDR3 reads CTCSAGAEQFF. The sequenced CDR3 bases are TGCACCTGCAGTGCAGGGGCT.

This clone was detected only a few times. The gene names given are mouse names. The read ends 4 residues early relative to the CDR3; the germline J gene fills the gap. The chain has TRBV13-2 and TRBJ2-5, with 7 positions matching TRBD1. CDR3 length equals 14 residues. Germline CDR1 is NNHNN and CDR2 is SYGAGS (reference sequence). Germline trimming cut 7 bases from V and 3 bases from J; bases unmatched to any gene: 8. This CDR3 reads CASSGPGQQDTQYF. The part of the CDR3 DNA that was read is TGTGCCAGCAGCGGACCGGGACAGCAAGAC.

This clone came up many times. Gene names follow the mouse nomenclature. The CDR3 is cut off 4 residues early in the read; its end comes from the germline J gene. The chain is built from TRBV13-2 and TRBJ2-1, with 10 bases matching TRBD2. With V trimmed by 6 bases and J by 0 bases, 6 bases remained unmatched. The CDR3 runs to 16 residues. The germline CDR1 and CDR2 sequences are NNHNN and SYGAGS (reference sequence). The CDR3 is CASAPDWGPNYAEQFF. Incomplete CDR3 DNA: TGTGCCAGCGCCCCGGACTGGGGGCCTAACTATGCT.

This clone appeared a few times. The gene names given are mouse names. The read ends 4 residues before the CDR3 terminus; that terminus is restored from the germline J gene. The gene calls are TRBV5 and TRBJ2-2, with 7 bases identical to TRBD1. There are 16 residues in the CDR3. The trim removed 1 base at V and 0 bases at J, leaving 2 bases unmatched. Germline V lookup: CDR1 LGHNA, CDR2 YNLKQL (reference sequence). CDR3 region: CASSQGTGANTGQLYF. The sequenced CDR3 bases are TGTGCCAGCAGCCAAGGGACAGGAGCAAACACCGGG.

In regard to this clone: The germline and genes are mouse ones. The observed sequence ends 4 residues before the CDR3 terminus, with the missing tail filled in from the germline J gene. The chain uses TRBV13-2 and TRBJ2-7; D gene uncertain. The CDR3 sequence is 12 residues long. Looked up from germline, CDR1 is NNHNN and CDR2 is SYGAGS (reference sequence). The sequenced part of the CDR3 DNA is TGTGCCAGCGGTGACGACAATTAT. Translating it yields CASGDDNY. The whole CDR3 protein reads CASGDDNYEQYF.

This clone was found many times. Germline and genes here are mouse. The read ends 4 residues early relative to the CDR3; the germline J gene fills the gap. The chain is built from TRBV5 and TRBJ2-7; 8 bases fit TRBD2. Germline lookup yields CDR1 LGHNA and CDR2 YNLKQL (reference sequence). After removal of 4 bases from V and 3 bases from J, the junction contained 5 bases not matched to a gene. The CDR3 totals 14 residues. CDR3 amino acids: CASSPRTGGYEQYF. The part of the CDR3 DNA that was read is TGTGCCAGCAGCCCTCGCACTGGGGGCTAT.

The table lists this clone with a few counts. Here the gene names and germline are mouse. Read sequence stops 4 residues before the CDR3 end, and the germline J gene provides the missing end. The V call is TRBV13-2, the J call TRBJ2-1, with D unresolved. The V end lost 2 bases, the J end lost 0 bases, and 3 bases lay between the germline ends. The CDR3 is 13 amino acids. CDR1 and CDR2 (germline): NNHNN, SYGAGS (reference sequence). The DNA read from the CDR3 is TGTGCCAGCGGTGACACTAACTATGCT. Its protein is CASGDTNYA. The full CDR3 protein is CASGDTNYAEQFF.

This clone came up many times. Gene names and germline refer to mouse. The CDR3 end is not reached by the read, which stops 4 residues before it; the germline J gene fills it in. J is TRBJ1-1 and V is TRBV4; D not resolved. Germline CDR1 is LGHDT and CDR2 is YNNKQL (reference sequence). Trimming shortened V by 10 bases and J by 0 bases, and 6 bases separated the two germline ends. CDR3 length equals 11 residues. The CDR3 is CATTTNTEVFF. CDR3 DNA (partial): TGTGCCACGACAACAAACACA.

This clone was seen at least ten times. The gene names here belong to mouse. Read data end 4 residues before the CDR3 end; the end is taken from the germline J gene. The chain has TRBV19 and TRBJ2-1; 7 nucleotides align to TRBD2. Germline lookup yields CDR1 FNHDT and CDR2 SITEND (reference sequence). This CDR3 has 14 amino acids. V was clipped by 2 bases and J by 3 bases; unmatched bases: 2. CDR3 sequence reads: CASSIGGGYAEQFF. The covered CDR3 bases are TGTGCCAGCAGTATCGGGGGGGGCTATGCT.

This clone is judged medium-sized. Germline and genes here are mouse. The read finishes 4 residues shy of the CDR3 end, and the germline J gene is used to complete it. The rearrangement uses TRBV17 and TRBJ2-2; the match to TRBD1 covers 7 bases. The CDR3 contains 14 residues. Germline CDR1 MNHDT, CDR2 YYDKIL. Trimming at V came to 1 base and at J to 5 bases, leaving 1 base not matched to a gene. CDR3 sequence reads: CASSRGGQTGQLYF. Incomplete CDR3 DNA: TGTGCTAGCAGTAGAGGGGGACAGACCGGG.

This clone was counted only a few times. The genes and germline here are from mouse. Coverage ceases 4 residues before the CDR3 finishes, and the germline J gene fills in the end. The chain couples TRBV13-1 to TRBJ1-1; the match to TRBD1 covers 9 bases. Unmatched junction bases numbered 3, after V lost 2 bases and J lost 4 bases. This CDR3 has 14 residues. Per the germline V gene, CDR1 is NSHNY and CDR2 is SYGAGN. CDR3: CASSEGTGFTEVFF. CDR3 DNA (partial): TGTGCCAGCAGTGAAGGGACAGGGTTCACA.

This clone was recorded at least ten times. The genes and germline here are from mouse. The read stops 3 residues short of the end of the CDR3; the missing end is completed from the germline J gene. The chain uses TRBV1 and TRBJ1-6, with D possibly being TRBD1 (5 bases). TRBJ1-6 is classed as an ORF, of uncertain function. Trimming took off 6 bases at V and 5 bases at J, with 11 bases between the two ends. This CDR3 region has 14 residues. Germline assignment: CDR1 NSQYPW and CDR2 LRSPGD (reference sequence). The sequenced part of the CDR3 DNA is TGCACCTGCAGGACGGCAGGGAATAATTCGCCC. Translation: CTCRTAGNNSP. The CDR3 in full is CTCRTAGNNSPLYF.

Notes on this clone: Mouse names are used for the genes. The CDR3 end falls 4 residues outside the read, so it is completed with the germline J gene. The chain couples TRBV5 to TRBJ2-1; D ambiguous. CDR1 is LGHNA and CDR2 is YNLKQL in the germline V gene (reference sequence). Trimming cost V 0 bases and J 0 bases, with 6 bases left between them. There are 15 residues in the CDR3. CDR3 loop: CASSQDTDNYAEQFF. The CDR3 bases that were read are TGTGCCAGCAGCCAAGATACAGATAACTATGCT.

Ten or more counts support this clone. Genes here carry mouse names. The CDR3: CASSEVGGSYAEQFF. Partial CDR3 DNA: TGTGCCAGCAGTGAAGTGGGGGGGTCCTATGCT. V and J are TRBV13-1 and TRBJ2-1; 8 nucleotides match TRBD2. The read gets to within 4 residues of the CDR3 end, and the germline J gene fills in the rest. Looked up from germline, CDR1 is NSHNY and CDR2 is SYGAGN. V lost 2 bases and J lost 3; bases outside the gene matches: 4. This CDR3 has 15 amino acids.